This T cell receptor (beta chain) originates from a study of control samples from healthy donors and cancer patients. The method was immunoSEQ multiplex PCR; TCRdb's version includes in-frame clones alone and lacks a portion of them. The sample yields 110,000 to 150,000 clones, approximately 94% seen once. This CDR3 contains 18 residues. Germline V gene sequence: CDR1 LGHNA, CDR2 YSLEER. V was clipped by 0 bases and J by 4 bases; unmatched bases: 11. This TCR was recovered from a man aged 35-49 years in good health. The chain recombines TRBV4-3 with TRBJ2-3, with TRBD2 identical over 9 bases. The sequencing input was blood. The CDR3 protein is CASSQDPPSGVLADTQYF. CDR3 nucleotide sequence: TGCGCCAGCAGCCAAGATCCCCCTAGCGGGGTCCTCGCAGATACGCAGTATTTT.